Below are 24 T cell receptor beta chains sequenced from a single sample in a study of T cell responses to AZD1222 COVID-19 vaccine. Data came from immunoSEQ multiplex PCR; TCRdb stores just in-frame clones and leaves some out. Of 88,000 or so clones listed, 75% to 90% are singletons. The sequencing used peripheral blood, collected on day 0 of AZD1222 vaccination. These receptors originate from an adult in good health.

The V call is TRBV20-1, the J call TRBJ1-2, with D perhaps TRBD1 (6 bases). Germline V gene lookup returns CDR1 DFQATT and CDR2 SNEGSKA (reference sequence). V shed 3 bases and J shed 5 bases, with 22 bases lying between them. This CDR3 comprises 16 residues. CDR3 in amino acids: CSASSGLALRGYGYTF. DNA for the CDR3: TGCAGTGCTAGTTCTGGATTGGCCCTAAGGGGGTATGGCTACACCTTC.

The CDR3 sequence: CASGSGQGADTQYF. The CDR3 coding sequence is TGCGCCAGCGGTTCTGGACAGGGGGCAGATACGCAGTATTTT. This rearrangement joins TRBV10-1 to TRBJ2-3, with 10 bases aligning to TRBD1. CDR3 size: 14 residues. V shed 8 bases and J 4 bases; nucleotides not matched to a gene: 6. The germline CDR1 and CDR2 sequences are WNHNN and SYGVQD (reference sequence).

The CDR3 DNA follows: TGTGCCAGCTCACCACCGGCAGAAGAGACCCAGTACTTC. It translates to CASSPPAEETQYF. V and J are TRBV18 and TRBJ2-5, with D uncertain. Germline CDR1 reads KGHSH; CDR2 reads LQKENI. The length of the CDR3 is 13 residues. The V end was cut by 0 bases, the J end by 3 bases, with 5 bases between.

The chain has TRBV19 and TRBJ1-5; weak D call: TRBD1 (6 bases). CDR3 length: 14 amino acids. Trimming shortened V by 5 bases and J by 6 bases, and 14 bases separated the two germline ends. The germline V gene encodes CDR1 LNHDA and CDR2 SQIVND (reference sequence). CDR3 residues: CASSGGREGQPQHF. The CDR3 DNA is TGTGCCAGTAGTGGGGGGCGCGAGGGTCAGCCCCAGCATTTT.

The J gene is TRBJ1-5, the V gene TRBV5-6; D unclear. The CDR3 has 15 amino acids. V lost 0 bases, J lost 1 base, and 8 bases lay in between. Germline V gives CDR1 SGHDT, CDR2 YYEEEE. The CDR3 loop is CASSLEGSSNQPQHF. In DNA, the CDR3 is TGTGCCAGCAGCTTGGAAGGGAGCAGCAATCAGCCCCAGCATTTT.

The chain couples TRBV10-1 to TRBJ1-1, with a weak D call TRBD1 (6 bases). This CDR3 contains 13 residues. V was trimmed by 3 bases and J by 6 bases, leaving 11 bases between them. CDR1 WNHNN and CDR2 SYGVQD come from the germline V gene (reference sequence). The chain's CDR3 is CASSDRGGAEAFF. The CDR3 DNA sequence: TGCGCCAGCAGTGATCGTGGGGGCGCTGAAGCTTTCTTT.

The gene calls are TRBV19 and TRBJ2-3; 9 bases line up with TRBD2. The CDR3 is 13 amino acids. Germline-derived CDR1 and CDR2 are LNHDA and SQIVND (reference sequence). V trimming: 3 bases; J trimming: 6 bases; junction bases outside the gene matches: 1. The CDR3 region is CASSISGSDTQYF. CDR3 nucleotides: TGTGCCAGTAGTATTAGCGGGAGCGATACGCAGTATTTT.

V and J are TRBV7-9 and TRBJ2-7; 13 positions agree with TRBD2. Germline V CDR1 and CDR2: SEHNR, FQNEAQ (reference sequence). J was trimmed by 4 bases and V by 5 bases; bases with no gene match: 5. The length of the CDR3 is 15 residues. The CDR3 DNA reads TGTGCCAGCAGCAGATCGGGACTAGCGGGGTACGAGCAGTACTTC. This translates into CASSRSGLAGYEQYF. The entire variable domain, with the rest obtained from reference TRBV7-9 and TRBJ2-7, is as follows: DTGVSQNPRHKITKRGQNVTFRCDPISEHNRLYWYRQTLGQGPEFLTYFQNEAQLEKSRLLSDRFSAERPKGSFSTLEIQRTEQGDSAMYLCASSRSGLAGYEQYFGPGTRLTVT.

This chain links TRBV29-1 with TRBJ2-5; 10 nucleotides align to TRBD2. This CDR3 comprises 13 residues. The V gene end was trimmed by 7 bases and the J gene end by 5 bases; junction bases not matched to a gene: 7. Germline V gene lookup returns CDR1 SQVTM and CDR2 ANQGSEA. DNA of the CDR3: TGCAGCGCGTCTAGCGGGGGTCTGGAGACCCAGTACTTC. Residues: CSASSGGLETQYF. The full variable domain, completed using reference TRBV29-1 and TRBJ2-5, is SAVISQKPSRDICQRGTSLTIQCQVDSQVTMMFWYRQQPGQSLTLIATANQGSEATYESGFVIDKFPISRPNLTFSTLTVSNMSPEDSSIYLCSASSGGLETQYFGPGTRLLVL.

This clone appeared a single time. The rearrangement uses TRBV9 and TRBJ1-1; weak D call: TRBD1 (6 bases). The V and J ends lost 0 bases and 1 base respectively, with 10 bases between them. Germline V gives CDR1 SGDLS, CDR2 YYNGEE. The CDR3 consists of 15 residues. The CDR3 here is CASSVAGGQNTEAFF. The CDR3 DNA is TGTGCCAGCAGCGTAGCCGGGGGACAGAACACTGAAGCTTTCTTT.

This CDR3 reads CASSPGGGHEQYF. The CDR3 DNA follows: TGTGCCAGCAGCCCGGGGGGGGGCCACGAGCAGTACTTC. V is TRBV3-1 (or the pseudogene TRBV3-2) and J is TRBJ2-7, with 8 positions matching TRBD2. The CDR3 covers 13 residues. V was pared by 4 bases and J by 5 bases, with 4 bases of the junction left unmatched. Germline V gene data show CDR1 as LGHDT and CDR2 as YNNKEL (reference sequence).

This chain uses TRBV19 with TRBJ2-2; D is unclear. Trimming took 5 bases from V and 1 from J, leaving 11 bases between them. The CDR3 runs to 15 residues. Germline V gives CDR1 LNHDA, CDR2 SQIVND (reference sequence). The CDR3 nucleotides are TGTGCCAGTAGTCGCCGAAGGGAGAACACCGGGGAGCTGTTTTTT. Protein sequence: CASSRRRENTGELFF.

This CDR3 is CASSQDSTGDYGYTF. The CDR3, as DNA: TGTGCCAGCAGCCAAGATTCTACAGGTGACTATGGCTACACCTTC. This chain links TRBV3-1 (or the pseudogene TRBV3-2) with TRBJ1-2; a possible D gene is TRBD1 (5 bases). Germline V lookup: CDR1 LGHDT, CDR2 YNNKEL (reference sequence). The CDR3 length is 15 residues. Deletions cut 0 bases from V and 3 bases from J, with 11 bases between.

V and J are TRBV4-3 and TRBJ1-4; D might be TRBD1 (6 bases). The CDR3 loop spans 19 amino acids. CDR1 LGHNA and CDR2 YSLEER come from the germline V gene. Deletions cut 3 bases from V and 0 bases from J, with 20 bases between. Here the CDR3 DNA reads TGCGCCAGCAGCCAGGAACTGGCGGGGGCCGGAGCAACTAATGAAAAACTGTTTTTT. This encodes CASSQELAGAGATNEKLFF.

The chain recombines TRBV25-1 with TRBJ2-3; 9 bases agree with TRBD2. CDR3 size: 16 residues. Per germline, CDR1 MGHDK and CDR2 SYGVNS. Trimming took 8 bases from V and 0 from J; bases not matched to a gene: 9. The CDR3 coding sequence is TGTGCCAGCGGGGCGGGAGGGTCATCTAGCACAGATACGCAGTATTTT. The encoded protein is CASGAGGSSSTDTQYF.

The chain carries TRBV5-6 and TRBJ1-3; D gene ambiguous. The CDR3 is 14 residues long. Trimming removed 5 bases at V and 1 base at J, with 10 bases between. Germline CDR1 is SGHDT and CDR2 is YYEEEE. The CDR3 sequence is CASSGSGSGNTIYF. The CDR3 DNA reads as TGTGCCAGCAGTGGAAGCGGGTCTGGAAACACCATATATTTT. The full variable domain, its missing parts supplied by reference TRBV5-6 and TRBJ1-3, is DAGVTQSPTHLIKTRGQQVTLRCSPKSGHDTVSWYQQALGQGPQFIFQYYEEEERQRGNFPDRFSGHQFPNYSSELNVNALLLGDSALYLCASSGSGSGNTIYFGEGSWLTVV.

The chain uses TRBV6-1 and TRBJ1-5; TRBD1 is a possible D gene (6 bases). This CDR3 contains 19 residues. Germline CDR1 reads MNHNS; CDR2 reads SASEGT. Trimming pared 2 bases from V and 1 base from J, leaving 21 bases between. The CDR3 spells CASSERQVTIFMSNQPQHF. As DNA, the CDR3 is TGTGCCAGCAGTGAAAGACAGGTTACTATATTTATGAGCAATCAGCCCCAGCATTTT.

The chain has TRBV7-8 and TRBJ2-3; D possibly corresponds to TRBD2 (7 bases). The CDR3 contains 17 residues. V lost 1 base to trimming and J lost 6 bases, with 20 bases between them. CDR1 is SGHVS and CDR2 is FQNEAQ in the germline V gene. The CDR3 reads CASSLEWGASGWDTQYF. In nucleotides, the CDR3 is TGTGCCAGCAGCTTAGAGTGGGGGGCTAGCGGTTGGGATACGCAGTATTTT.

The rearrangement joins TRBV5-1 to TRBJ1-6, with TRBD1 as a possible D gene (6 bases). CDR3 size: 14 residues. The germline V and J ends were trimmed by 0 bases and 7 bases, with 8 bases remaining between them. Germline CDR1 SGHRS, CDR2 YFSETQ. CDR3 nucleotide sequence: TGCGCCAGCAGCTTGGGAACAGGGAATTCACCCCTCCACTTT. This codes for CASSLGTGNSPLHF.

The chain recombines TRBV7-9 with TRBJ2-2, with D uncertain. CDR1 and CDR2 from the germline V gene are SEHNR and FQNEAQ (reference sequence). V shed 1 base and J shed 0 bases, with 15 bases lying between them. The CDR3 sequence is 18 residues long. This CDR3 reads CASSLGTLGPANTGELFF. CDR3 coding DNA: TGTGCCAGCAGCTTAGGGACCCTCGGGCCCGCGAACACCGGGGAGCTGTTTTTT.

Comments on this clone: Germline is not matched at one junction end, which may reflect a read error. The chain is built from TRBV7-7 and TRBJ2-5; 8 nucleotides line up with TRBD2. Germline V gene data show CDR1 as SSHAT and CDR2 as FNYEAQ (reference sequence). The CDR3 is 15 residues long. The CDR3 reads CASSTQRGRQETQYF. The DNA for the CDR3 is TGTGCTAGCAGCACACAGCGGGGGCGCCAAGAGACCCAGTACTTC.

The chain links TRBV5-1 to TRBJ1-6, with D possibly TRBD1 on 5 matching bases. The CDR3 has 16 residues. The V gene's germline CDR1 is SGHRS and CDR2 YFSETQ. V was shortened by 1 base and J by 8 bases, with 16 bases between the two germline ends. The CDR3 region has the DNA TGCGCCAGCAGCTTGTGGGGGAACAGCGTGGATTCACCCCTCCACTTT. Protein product: CASSLWGNSVDSPLHF.

V usage is TRBV15 and J usage is TRBJ2-1, with D possibly being TRBD1 (5 bases). Trimming pared 3 bases from V and 0 bases from J, leaving 12 bases between. Per germline, CDR1 LNHNV and CDR2 YYDKDF (reference sequence). CDR3 length: 16 amino acids. CDR3: CATSRVGVYSYNEQFF. DNA of the CDR3: TGTGCCACCAGCAGGGTAGGGGTTTACTCCTACAATGAGCAGTTCTTC. The whole variable domain, filled in from reference TRBV15 and TRBJ2-1, reads DAMVIQNPRYQVTQFGKPVTLSCSQTLNHNVMYWYQQKSSQAPKLLFHYYDKDFNNEADTPDNFQSRRPNTSFCFLDIRSPGLGDTAMYLCATSRVGVYSYNEQFFGPGTRLTVL.

V usage is TRBV30 and J usage is TRBJ2-7; 7 nucleotides align to TRBD2. Per germline, CDR1 GTSNPN and CDR2 SVGIG (reference sequence). Trimming removed 0 bases from V and 6 bases from J; junction bases left unmatched: 11. The CDR3 is made up of 15 amino acids. The CDR3 here is CAWSVTYAGRGEQYF. The CDR3 DNA sequence: TGTGCCTGGAGTGTAACGTACGCAGGGAGGGGCGAGCAGTACTTC.